What follows describes a single TCR beta chain. Its recognized antigen is unknown. The input lacks base qualities; no much larger clone sits a single base away. The germline V gene gives CDR1 as MNHNS and CDR2 as SASEGT. V is shortened by 2 bases, J by 2 bases, and the region joining them spans 16 bases. The CDR3 goes from the cysteine to the phenylalanine over 16 residues. Only CDR3 DNA remains: 48 bases, in frame from the first base. The sample comes from a study of PD-1 blockade in classical Hodgkin lymphoma (dated by TCRdb to about 2020). Describing the broader study: Nivolumab dosing was 3 mg/kg intravenously every 2 weeks, continuing until either disease progression or unacceptable toxicity. A peripheral blood immune signature of response to PD-1 blockade in classical Hodgkin lymphoma was defined using TCR beta sequencing and CyTOF. Here is what the overall study found, with its caveats: Trial patients with a complete response had baseline diversity similar to that of newly diagnosed patients, while partial responders and progressors had significantly lower diversity. Baseline TCR diversity was reported to be lower in newly diagnosed patients than in healthy donors, and even lower in relapsed/refractory patients. Lower diversity was observed in patients in whom nivolumab was started less than 1 year after ASCT, and these patients were excluded from later analyses so that confounding by immune reconstitution would be avoided. The study was restricted to a single clinical trial cohort, and the causes of repertoire differences, possibly disease activity or prior therapy, were left undefined. A significant rise by C4D1 was seen in CD4+ but not CD8+ TCR diversity (p=0.0027 vs p=0.16), with the rise being most apparent in complete responders (p=0.02).

The time point label on this specimen signifies: cycle 1 day 1 (C1D1), immediately before nivolumab initiation. Every trial patient had relapsed after autologous stem cell transplantation, and cohorts A, B and C differed in prior brentuximab vedotin exposure. A total of roughly 57 patients with relapsed/refractory classical Hodgkin lymphoma made up the trial cohort, and each patient's best overall response was complete response, partial response or progressive disease. Trial patients were treated with single-agent nivolumab in the multi-cohort phase II CheckMate 205 trial. Best overall response was determined by an independent review committee according to the 2007 International Working Group response criteria. Trial PBMCs were collected just before the start of nivolumab (C1D1) and during therapy at cycle 2 day 1 and cycle 4 day 1. After peripheral blood was drawn into 8 mL Vacutainer Cell Preparation Tubes, PBMCs were isolated by centrifugation and then cryopreserved.

Genomic DNA was extracted with the Qiagen DNeasy kit from unsorted PBMCs and from negatively selected CD4+ and CD8+ fractions. TCR beta CDR3 regions were amplified by immunoSEQ multiplex PCR using primers annealing to V and J segments. A synthetic immune receptor repertoire was used to minimize amplification bias, and remaining bias was computationally removed after sequencing. Concerning the study's data processing: Custom Python scripts were used to quantify repertoire diversity as the Shannon entropy index. Unsorted, CD4+ and CD8+ repertoires were analyzed separately, except for combined analyses in which CD4+ and CD8+ sequences were merged in silico. Clonal expansion was defined as at least a 2-fold frequency increase after treatment relative to C1D1, with a pseudocount of 0.5 for undetected baseline clones. Singleton clones were defined as clones with 0 or 1 copy at C1D1, and non-singleton clones were defined as clones with 2 or more copies. Clones expanded in unsorted samples were labelled as CD4+, CD8+ or unknown by matching protein sequences in sorted samples from the same patient. Wilcoxon tests on paired samples were used to test changes in diversity from C1D1 to C4D1. The source is immuneACCESS, and TCRdb retained only in-frame sequences with V and J called. Part of the clones is not carried over; for the studies checked, unresolved V genes explain less than half of this, and the remainder is unexplained. V and J calls and clone size follow that table, whereas D and trimming were derived from the DNA. This sample gives about 46,000 clones in total; approximately 70% of them show up just once. The ten largest clones represent 9.5% to 11% of the sample.

The chain was built from TRBV6-1 and TRBJ2-7; the D gene is possibly TRBD1 or TRBD2, with 5 bases matching each. The sequenced sample was peripheral blood mononuclear cells (PBMCs), obtained at baseline. The receptor's source is a human donor with classical Hodgkin lymphoma. The DNA is TGTGCCAGCAGTGAAACGGTAAGGGGACGGCCCTACGAGCAGTACTTC. Its protein reads: CASSETVRGRPYEQYF.